This T cell receptor beta chain was found in a study of radiation and T cells in renal cell carcinoma. The study, taken as a whole, reports: From baseline, blood top tumor clonotypes peaked at 2 weeks post-radiation. No pretreatment tumor biopsies were available for baseline clonotypes.

Time point given: baseline pretreatment blood. The treatment denotes: 15 Gy SBRT to primary tumor, nephrectomy 4 weeks later. The patient's renal cell carcinoma had clear cell pathology. This clone has more than one count but fewer than ten. Its antigen is not identified. This CDR3 has 18 residues. V was cut by 7 bases and J by 1 base, with 23 bases left in between. Germline V lookup: CDR1 MDHEN, CDR2 SYDVKM. Some clones are missing from TCRdb's copy, which holds only in-frame ones; the method was immunoSEQ multiplex PCR. Seen here are roughly 120,000 clones, approximately 78% observed once, and the top ten hold 2.5% to 3.5%.

The clonotype comes from a woman aged 55-69 years with renal cell carcinoma. The rearrangement joins TRBV28 to TRBJ1-3, with D possibly being TRBD1 (5 bases). Sequencing was performed on blood, taken from a patient whose treatment included radiotherapy and nephrectomy. CDR3 bases: TGTGCCAGCAATTCGGGTTTTTTGGGGGGTCCTTCTGGAAACACCATATATTTT. It specifies CASNSGFLGGPSGNTIYF. Full variable domain (outside the CDR3, taken from reference TRBV28 and TRBJ1-3): DVKVTQSSRYLVKRTGEKVFLECVQDMDHENMFWYRQDPGLGLRLIYFSYDVKMKEKGDIPEGYSVSREKKERFSLILESASTNQTSMYLCASNSGFLGGPSGNTIYFGEGSWLTVV.